This T cell receptor (beta chain) was identified during a study of beta chain features in type 1 diabetes. Study conclusions and caveats: There was a possibility that cDNA sequencing over-represented cells with high TCR expression. Insertions were fewer and deletions more numerous at VDJ junctions in type 1 diabetes patients. Sampled from patients, naive, central memory and Treg TCRB repertoires appeared more similar than those sampled from healthy donors.

The CDR3 runs 12 residues. Germline V gene data show CDR1 as SQVTM and CDR2 as ANQGSEA. The V gene end was trimmed by 6 bases and the J gene end by 2 bases; junction bases not matched to a gene: 4. Notes on this clone: Its antigen remains unknown.

Isolated RNA was reverse transcribed in full, so expressed TCRB transcripts were sequenced. Using immunoSEQ multiplex PCR, the repertoire was profiled, and TCRdb retains in-frame clones only, with some absent. The sample lists approximately 300,000 clones, approximately 9.9% occurring once. Source material: naive CD4+ T cells from blood. The chain joins TRBV29-1 to TRBJ2-7; 7 bases are shared with TRBD1. The source of this sequence is a woman in her thirties in good health. This CDR3 reads CSVTDRAYEQYF. The CDR3 nucleotides are TGCAGCGTGACCGACAGGGCCTACGAGCAGTACTTC.